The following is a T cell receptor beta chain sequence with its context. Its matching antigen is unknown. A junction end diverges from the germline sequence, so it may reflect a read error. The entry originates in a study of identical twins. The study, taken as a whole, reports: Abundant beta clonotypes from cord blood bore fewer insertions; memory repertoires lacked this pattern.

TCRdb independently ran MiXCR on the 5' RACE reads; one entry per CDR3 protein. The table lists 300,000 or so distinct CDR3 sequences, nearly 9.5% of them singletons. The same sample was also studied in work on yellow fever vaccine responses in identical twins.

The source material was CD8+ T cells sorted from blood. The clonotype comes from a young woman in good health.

CDR3 bases: TGTGCCGGCAGCCCTAGCGGCCCGGAAAAACTGTTTTTT. Its protein is CAGSPSGPEKLFF. The V gene is TRBV7-9, the J gene TRBJ1-4; no clear D. Per the germline V gene, CDR1 is SEHNR and CDR2 is FQNEAQ (reference sequence). The CDR3 loop spans 13 amino acids.